The 14 T cell receptor beta chains below all came from one sample that was sequenced in a study of Ad26.COV2.S vaccination and SARS-CoV-2 variants. Assay: immunoSEQ multiplex PCR; the TCRdb copy retains only in-frame clones and omits some. The profile shows about 400,000 clones, roughly 90% of them singletons. Described treatment: roughly 19 received Ad26.COV2.S at low or high dose, single or two shots; about five received placebo; per-sample allocation not given. On day 63 after the first injection, vaccine and placebo recipients gave samples. The sequenced sample was peripheral blood, obtained in a trial of Ad26.COV2.S vaccine versus placebo. Source of these receptors: a person between 18 and 65 years old who received the Ad26.COV2.S COVID-19 vaccine or a placebo.

The chain joins TRBV2 to TRBJ1-1; TRBD1 agrees at 9 bases. CDR3 length equals 15 residues. V was clipped by 2 bases and J by 5 bases; unmatched bases: 6. Germline assignment: CDR1 SNHLY and CDR2 FYNNEI. The CDR3 DNA is TGTGCCAGCAGTGAACTCGGGACAGGGTTTACTGAAGCTTTCTTT. Amino acid sequence: CASSELGTGFTEAFF.

The chain links TRBV4-1 to TRBJ2-3, with 13 positions matching TRBD2. The CDR3 is made up of 18 amino acids. The V gene end was trimmed by 0 bases and the J gene end by 2 bases; junction bases not matched to a gene: 5. CDR1 is MGHRA and CDR2 is YSYEKL in the germline V gene. The CDR3 bases are TGCGCCAGCAGCCAAGATAGTACTAGCGGGGGGGTCACAGATACGCAGTATTTT. The encoded protein is CASSQDSTSGGVTDTQYF.

Concerning this clone itself: Additional DNA sequences in this sample encode the identical CDR3. This chain connects TRBV3-1 (or the pseudogene TRBV3-2) to TRBJ1-5; 12 bases match TRBD1. CDR1 is LGHDT and CDR2 is YNNKEL in the germline V gene (reference sequence). J gave up 2 bases and V 3 bases, and 5 bases lay outside the gene matches. There are 17 residues in the CDR3. The CDR3 region has the DNA TGTGCCAGCAGCCAGGGGACAGGGGGCGCGGGCAATCAGCCCCAGCATTTT. Protein sequence: CASSQGTGGAGNQPQHF.

The chain recombines TRBV15 with TRBJ1-2, with TRBD1 matching 7 bases. After removal of 1 base from V and 3 bases from J, the junction contained 2 bases not matched to a gene. Germline V gene sequence: CDR1 LNHNV, CDR2 YYDKDF (reference sequence). This CDR3 spans 14 amino acids. The CDR3 is CATSRGGTDYGYTF. The CDR3, as DNA: TGTGCCACCAGCAGAGGAGGGACAGACTATGGCTACACCTTC.

The chain employs TRBV7-6 and TRBJ2-7; D not certain. Germline V gives CDR1 SGHVS, CDR2 FNYEAQ. Deletions cut 7 bases from V and 7 bases from J, with 17 bases between. The CDR3 totals 13 residues. The CDR3 DNA reads TGTGCCAGCACTACGTCACGGGTTGGGGAGCAGTACTTC. Translating it yields CASTTSRVGEQYF.

The J gene is TRBJ1-5, the V gene TRBV27; D is uncertain. The germline gives CDR1 MNHEY, CDR2 SMNVEV (reference sequence). The CDR3 extends over 12 amino acids. The V end was cut by 10 bases, the J end by 3 bases, with 10 bases between. The CDR3 spells CATGLPNQPQHF. The CDR3 DNA is TGTGCCACCGGACTTCCCAATCAGCCCCAGCATTTT.

This chain uses TRBV10-3 with TRBJ2-1; D is uncertain. Germline CDR1 ENHRY, CDR2 SYGVKD. The CDR3 is made up of 10 amino acids. V gave up 2 bases and J gave up 9 bases, with 2 bases separating them. CDR3 residues: CAISEGEQFF. The CDR3 DNA follows: TGTGCCATCAGTGAGGGTGAGCAGTTCTTC.

The chain carries TRBV11-2 and TRBJ1-2; D might be TRBD1 (6 bases). The CDR3 consists of 15 residues. V was pared by 5 bases and J by 6 bases, with 19 bases between. Germline V gene lookup returns CDR1 SGHAT and CDR2 FQNNGV. The chain's CDR3 is CASSRRGGPTDGYTF. The DNA of the CDR3 is TGTGCCAGCAGCAGAAGGGGGGGGCCCACCGATGGCTACACCTTC. Full variable domain (outside the CDR3, taken from reference TRBV11-2 and TRBJ1-2): EAGVAQSPRYKIIEKRQSVAFWCNPISGHATLYWYQQILGQGPKLLIQFQNNGVVDDSQLPKDRFSAERLKGVDSTLKIQPAKLEDSAVYLCASSRRGGPTDGYTFGSGTRLTVV.

The CDR3 loop is CASSSTSGGAYEQYF. The CDR3 DNA reads TGTGCCAGTAGTTCCACTAGCGGGGGGGCCTACGAGCAGTACTTC. The V gene is TRBV19, the J gene TRBJ2-7; TRBD2 matches 13 bases. CDR1 is LNHDA, CDR2 SQIVND, per germline (reference sequence). V was clipped by 5 bases and J by 2 bases; unmatched bases: 3. This CDR3 has 15 residues.

This clone was recorded once. V and J are TRBV11-3 and TRBJ2-5; TRBD2 might be the D (5 bases). This CDR3 has 13 residues. The germline V and J ends were trimmed by 4 bases and 3 bases, with 9 bases remaining between them. From germline, CDR1 is SGHNT and CDR2 YENEEA. CDR3 sequence: CASSSTGEETQYF. The CDR3 DNA reads TGTGCCAGCAGCTCAACCGGGGAAGAGACCCAGTACTTC.

This sequence joins TRBV4-1 and TRBJ2-7; possible D gene TRBD2, 6 bases. Germline-derived CDR1 and CDR2 are MGHRA and YSYEKL. V was clipped by 0 bases and J by 5 bases, with 17 bases between them. The CDR3 is made up of 16 amino acids. The CDR3 region is CASSQDPGPGEDEQYF. The CDR3 nucleotides are TGCGCCAGCAGCCAAGATCCGGGACCGGGGGAGGACGAGCAGTACTTC.

This chain joins TRBV14 and TRBJ2-7; tentative D call: TRBD1 (6 bases). Germline V gene data show CDR1 as SGHDN and CDR2 as FVKESK. Trimming pared 6 bases from V and 2 bases from J, leaving 14 bases between. The CDR3 spans 14 residues. The CDR3 bases are TGTGCCAGCAGTGTTGGGACATACACCTACGAGCAGTACTTC. Its protein is CASSVGTYTYEQYF. Filled out from reference TRBV14 and TRBJ2-7, the complete variable domain reads EAGVTQFPSHSVIEKGQTVTLRCDPISGHDNLYWYRRVMGKEIKFLLHFVKESKQDESGMPNNRFLAERTGGTYSTLKVQPAELEDSGVYFCASSVGTYTYEQYFGPGTRLTVT.

J is TRBJ2-3 and V is TRBV5-8; 7 bases align to TRBD2. The V gene's germline CDR1 is SGHTS and CDR2 YDEGEE. The CDR3 sequence is 14 residues long. Trimming at V came to 7 bases and at J to 2 bases, leaving 7 bases not matched to a gene. The CDR3: CASGAGEDTDTQYF. CDR3 in DNA: TGTGCCAGCGGGGCGGGGGAAGACACAGATACGCAGTATTTT.

The genes are TRBV2 and TRBJ1-6, with D possibly being TRBD1 (5 bases). Germline-derived CDR1 and CDR2 are SNHLY and FYNNEI. The CDR3 loop spans 13 amino acids. V lost 4 bases and J 9 bases, leaving 10 bases between the germline ends. The CDR3 loop reads CASSGGRVSPLHF. The CDR3, as DNA: TGTGCCAGCAGTGGTGGCAGGGTTTCACCCCTCCACTTT. Full variable domain (missing parts from reference TRBV2 and TRBJ1-6): EPEVTQTPSHQVTQMGQEVILRCVPISNHLYFYWYRQILGQKVEFLVSFYNNEISEKSEIFDDQFSVERPDGSNFTLKIRSTKLEDSAMYFCASSGGRVSPLHFGNGTRLTVT.